This T cell receptor (beta chain) was retrieved from a study of T-cell reconstitution after alpha-beta-depleted transplantation in children. Unique molecular identifiers were incorporated when the TCRbeta library was constructed. TCRdb independently ran MiXCR on the PCR reads; one entry per CDR3 protein. The table includes some 200,000 distinct CDR3 sequences, 7.5% to 10% detected once. Germline V CDR1 and CDR2: SNHLY, FYNNEI. V was clipped by 5 bases and J by 4 bases, with 14 bases between them. The CDR3 runs to 14 residues. This TCR came from a human donor who donated a stem cell graft to a child with SCID. The V call is TRBV2, the J call TRBJ1-2; TRBD1 might be the D (5 bases). This material consisted of PBMCs from the stem cell graft donor, taken from the stem cell graft. This CDR3 is CASSQGTTVYGYTF. In nucleotides, the CDR3 is TGTGCCAGCAGTCAAGGGACGACAGTCTATGGCTACACCTTC.